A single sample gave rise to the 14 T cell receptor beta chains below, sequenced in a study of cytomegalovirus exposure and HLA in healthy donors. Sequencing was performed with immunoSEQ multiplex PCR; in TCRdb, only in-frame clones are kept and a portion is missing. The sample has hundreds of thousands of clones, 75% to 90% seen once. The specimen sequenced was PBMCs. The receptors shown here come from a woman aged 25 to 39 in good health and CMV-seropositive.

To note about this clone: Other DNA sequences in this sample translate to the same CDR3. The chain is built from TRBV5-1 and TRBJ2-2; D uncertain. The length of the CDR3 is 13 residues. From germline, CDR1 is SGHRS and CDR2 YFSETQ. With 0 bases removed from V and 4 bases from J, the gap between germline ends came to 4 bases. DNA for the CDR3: TGCGCCAGCAGCTTGGGTGGCACCGGGGAGCTGTTTTTT. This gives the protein CASSLGGTGELFF.

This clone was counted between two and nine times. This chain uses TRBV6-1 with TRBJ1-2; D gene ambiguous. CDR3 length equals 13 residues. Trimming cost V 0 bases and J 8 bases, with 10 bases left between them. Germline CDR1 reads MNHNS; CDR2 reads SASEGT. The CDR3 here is CASSEARRVGYTF. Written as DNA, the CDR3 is TGTGCCAGCAGTGAAGCGCGTAGGGTAGGCTACACCTTC.

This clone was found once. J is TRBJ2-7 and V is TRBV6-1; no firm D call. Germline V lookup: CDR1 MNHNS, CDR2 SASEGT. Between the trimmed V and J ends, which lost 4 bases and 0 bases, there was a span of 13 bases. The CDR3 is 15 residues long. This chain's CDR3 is CASSGYMESSYEQYF. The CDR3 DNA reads TGTGCCAGCAGTGGGTACATGGAAAGCTCCTACGAGCAGTACTTC.

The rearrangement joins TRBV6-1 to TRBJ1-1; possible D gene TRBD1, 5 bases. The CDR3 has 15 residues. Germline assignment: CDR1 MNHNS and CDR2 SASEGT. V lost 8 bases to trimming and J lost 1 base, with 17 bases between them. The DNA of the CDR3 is TGTGCCAGCCGACGGGACTTTGGGGGGAACACTGAAGCTTTCTTT. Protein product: CASRRDFGGNTEAFF.

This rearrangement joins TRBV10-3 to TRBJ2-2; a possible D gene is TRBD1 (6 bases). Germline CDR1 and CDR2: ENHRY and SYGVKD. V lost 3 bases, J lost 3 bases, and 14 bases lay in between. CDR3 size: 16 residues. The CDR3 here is CAISERGQGHTGELFF. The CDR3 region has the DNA TGTGCCATCAGTGAACGGGGTCAGGGGCACACCGGGGAGCTGTTTTTT.

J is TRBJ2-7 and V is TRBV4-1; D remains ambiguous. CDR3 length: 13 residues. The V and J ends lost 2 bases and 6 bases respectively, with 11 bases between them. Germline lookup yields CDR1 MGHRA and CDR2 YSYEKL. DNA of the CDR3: TGCGCCAGCAGCCAACGGCCCAACGGCGAGCAGTACTTC. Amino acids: CASSQRPNGEQYF.

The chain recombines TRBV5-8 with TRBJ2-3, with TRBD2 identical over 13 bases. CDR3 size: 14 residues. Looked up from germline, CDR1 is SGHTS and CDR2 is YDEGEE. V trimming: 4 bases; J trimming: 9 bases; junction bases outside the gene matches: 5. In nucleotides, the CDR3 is TGTGCCAGCAGCGGAGGACTAGCGGGGGTCACGCAGTATTTT. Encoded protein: CASSGGLAGVTQYF.

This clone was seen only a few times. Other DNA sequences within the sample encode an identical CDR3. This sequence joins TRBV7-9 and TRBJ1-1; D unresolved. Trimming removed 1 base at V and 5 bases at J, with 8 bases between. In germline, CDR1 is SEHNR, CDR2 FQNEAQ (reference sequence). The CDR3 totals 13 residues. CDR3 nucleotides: TGTGCCAGCAGCTTAGAAGGGAGGACTGAAGCTTTCTTT. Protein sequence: CASSLEGRTEAFF.

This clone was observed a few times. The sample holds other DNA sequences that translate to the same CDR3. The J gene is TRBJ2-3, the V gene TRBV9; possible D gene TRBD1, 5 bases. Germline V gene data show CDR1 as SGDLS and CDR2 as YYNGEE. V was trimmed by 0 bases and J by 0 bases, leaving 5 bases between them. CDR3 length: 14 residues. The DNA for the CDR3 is TGTGCCAGCAGCGTAGCAGGGAGCACAGATACGCAGTATTTT. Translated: CASSVAGSTDTQYF.

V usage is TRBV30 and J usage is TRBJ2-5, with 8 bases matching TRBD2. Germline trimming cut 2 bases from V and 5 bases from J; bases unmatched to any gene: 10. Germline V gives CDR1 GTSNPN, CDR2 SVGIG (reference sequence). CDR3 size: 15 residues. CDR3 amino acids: CAWSLTGGWDETQYF. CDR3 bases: TGTGCCTGGAGTTTAACGGGGGGGTGGGATGAGACCCAGTACTTC.

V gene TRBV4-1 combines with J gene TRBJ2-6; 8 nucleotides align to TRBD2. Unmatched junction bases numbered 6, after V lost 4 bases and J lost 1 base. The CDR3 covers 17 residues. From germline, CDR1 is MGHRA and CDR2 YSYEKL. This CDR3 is CASSPGGGLSGANVLTF. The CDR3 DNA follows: TGCGCCAGCAGCCCCGGCGGGGGGCTATCTGGGGCCAACGTCCTGACTTTC.

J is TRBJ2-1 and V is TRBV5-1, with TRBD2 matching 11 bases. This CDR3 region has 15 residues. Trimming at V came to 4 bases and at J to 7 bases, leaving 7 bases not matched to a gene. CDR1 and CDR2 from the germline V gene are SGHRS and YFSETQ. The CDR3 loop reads CASSDVAGGPNEQFF. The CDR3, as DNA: TGCGCCAGCAGCGATGTAGCGGGAGGGCCTAATGAGCAGTTCTTC. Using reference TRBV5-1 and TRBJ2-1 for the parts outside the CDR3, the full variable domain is KAGVTQTPRYLIKTRGQQVTLSCSPISGHRSVSWYQQTPGQGLQFLFEYFSETQRNKGNFPGRFSGRQFSNSRSEMNVSTLELGDSALYLCASSDVAGGPNEQFFGPGTRLTVL.

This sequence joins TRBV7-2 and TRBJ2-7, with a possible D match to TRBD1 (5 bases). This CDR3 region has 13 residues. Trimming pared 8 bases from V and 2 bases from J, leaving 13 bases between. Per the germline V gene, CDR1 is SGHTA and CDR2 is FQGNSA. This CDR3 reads CASLKTATYEQYF. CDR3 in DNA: TGTGCCAGCCTTAAGACAGCGACCTACGAGCAGTACTTC.

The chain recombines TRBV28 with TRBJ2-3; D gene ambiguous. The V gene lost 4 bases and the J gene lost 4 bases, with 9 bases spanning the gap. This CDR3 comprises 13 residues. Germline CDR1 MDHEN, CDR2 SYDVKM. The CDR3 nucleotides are TGTGCCAGCAGTTCGAGACTTCCAGATACGCAGTATTTT. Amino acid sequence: CASSSRLPDTQYF.